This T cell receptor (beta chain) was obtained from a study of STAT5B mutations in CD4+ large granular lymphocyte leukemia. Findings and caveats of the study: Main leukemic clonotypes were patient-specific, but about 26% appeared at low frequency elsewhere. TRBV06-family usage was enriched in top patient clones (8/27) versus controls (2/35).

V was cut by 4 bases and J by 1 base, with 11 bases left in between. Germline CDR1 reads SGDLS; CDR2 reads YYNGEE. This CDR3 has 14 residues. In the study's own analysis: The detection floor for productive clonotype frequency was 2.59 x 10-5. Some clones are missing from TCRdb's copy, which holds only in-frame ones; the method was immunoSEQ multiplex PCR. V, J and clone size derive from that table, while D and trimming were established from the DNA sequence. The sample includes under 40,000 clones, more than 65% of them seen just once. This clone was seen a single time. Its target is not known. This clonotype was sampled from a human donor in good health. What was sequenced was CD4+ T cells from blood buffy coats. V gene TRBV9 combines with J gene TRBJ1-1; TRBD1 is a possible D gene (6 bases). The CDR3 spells CASSSRGRNTEAFF. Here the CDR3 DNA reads TGTGCCAGCAGCTCGCGGGGGCGGAACACTGAAGCTTTCTTT.